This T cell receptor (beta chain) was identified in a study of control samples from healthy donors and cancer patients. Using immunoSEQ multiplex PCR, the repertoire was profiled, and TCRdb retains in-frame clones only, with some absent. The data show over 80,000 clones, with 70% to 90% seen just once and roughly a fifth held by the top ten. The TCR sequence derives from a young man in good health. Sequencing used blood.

CDR3 in DNA: TGTGCCAGCAGCGCTCCGGGGAATTCACCCCTCCACTTT. Amino acid sequence: CASSAPGNSPLHF. The chain recombines TRBV7-9 with TRBJ1-6; D gene uncertain. CDR1 and CDR2 (germline): SEHNR, FQNEAQ (reference sequence). This CDR3 is built from 13 residues. V was pared by 5 bases and J by 7 bases, with 9 bases between.